This T cell receptor (beta chain) was recovered during a study of blood T cell repertoires in COVID-19. Looking at the study overall: Collection of acute and convalescent COVID-19 samples took place in the United States, Italy and Spain. T cells, B-cell-depleted T cells, or PBMCs supplied cDNA or gDNA.

Original methodology: Amplification from reference gene primers served as the basis for estimated nucleated cell counts. TCRdb's copy holds only in-frame clones and misses some; the assay was immunoSEQ multiplex PCR. That table furnishes V, J and clone size, whereas the DNA furnished D and trimming. The table records approximately 500,000 clones, over 75% of them present only once. CDR1 and CDR2 (germline): SGHTA, FQGNSA. The CDR3 spans 14 residues. J lost 2 bases, V lost 3 bases, and 4 bases had no gene match. This clonotype was sampled from a human donor in a cohort sampled during active COVID-19. The sequenced sample consisted of peripheral blood. V usage is TRBV7-2 and J usage is TRBJ2-7; 7 bases are shared with TRBD1. This CDR3 is CASSFRDSPYEQYF. CDR3 in DNA: TGTGCCAGCAGCTTCCGGGACAGCCCCTACGAGCAGTACTTC.